These 32 T cell receptor beta chains came from one sample sequenced in a study of CD8 T cells in ankylosing spondylitis. TCRdb processed the 5' RACE reads anew with MiXCR; each CDR3 protein has one entry. The profile shows about 100,000 distinct CDR3 sequences, roughly 8.3% of them singletons. The source material was blood, either unsorted or a sorted T cell fraction (not recorded which). The receptors originated from a male donor with ankylosing spondylitis or in good health (not recorded which).

This clonotype was seen ten or more times. V is TRBV9 and J is TRBJ2-7; 8 bases fit TRBD2. This CDR3 has 15 amino acids. Trimming removed 0 bases from V and 3 bases from J; junction bases left unmatched: 5. The germline gives CDR1 SGDLS, CDR2 YYNGEE. The CDR3 DNA is TGTGCCAGCAGCGTAGACGGCGGGGGGTACTACGAGCAGTACTTC. This translates into CASSVDGGGYYEQYF.

The chain combines TRBV6-5 with TRBJ1-3, with D possibly matching TRBD1 (5 bases). The CDR3 has 14 amino acids. The V and J ends lost 2 bases and 3 bases respectively, with 8 bases between them. Germline V gene lookup returns CDR1 MNHEY and CDR2 SVGAGI. CDR3 in amino acids: CASSYDGGGNTIYF. CDR3 in DNA: TGTGCCAGCAGTTACGACGGGGGTGGAAACACCATATATTTT.

The chain uses TRBV5-1 and TRBJ2-3; TRBD1 agrees at 8 bases. Germline V gene data show CDR1 as SGHRS and CDR2 as YFSETQ. V lost 3 bases and J lost 3; bases outside the gene matches: 3. The CDR3 loop spans 14 amino acids. CDR3 region: CASSWGQATDTQYF. The CDR3 DNA sequence: TGCGCCAGCAGCTGGGGACAGGCTACAGATACGCAGTATTTT. Supplemented by reference TRBV5-1 and TRBJ2-3, the full variable domain reads KAGVTQTPRYLIKTRGQQVTLSCSPISGHRSVSWYQQTPGQGLQFLFEYFSETQRNKGNFPGRFSGRQFSNSRSEMNVSTLELGDSALYLCASSWGQATDTQYFGPGTRLTVL.

This clonotype occurred many times. V and J are TRBV12-3 or TRBV12-4 and TRBJ2-7, with no clear D. Trimming cost V 5 bases and J 3 bases, with 8 bases left between them. The CDR3 is made up of 12 amino acids. The CDR3 loop is CASSIHFYEQYF. CDR3 sequence (DNA): TGTGCCAGCAGTATCCACTTCTACGAGCAGTACTTC.

This clonotype was seen many times. The chain joins TRBV6-2 or TRBV6-3 to TRBJ2-1; D may be TRBD2 (6 bases). Per germline, CDR1 MNHEY and CDR2 SVGEGT. The length of the CDR3 is 14 residues. V gave up 7 bases and J gave up 1 base, with 11 bases separating them. CDR3 nucleotide sequence: TGTGCCAGCAAAGGCGGGGTGTCCTACAATGAGCAGTTCTTC. This encodes CASKGGVSYNEQFF.

This clonotype was seen many times. This chain joins TRBV6-2 or TRBV6-3 and TRBJ2-2; D not certain. V gave up 4 bases and J gave up 4 bases, with 4 bases separating them. This CDR3 comprises 12 residues. The germline gives CDR1 MNHEY, CDR2 SVGEGT. CDR3 sequence reads: CASSWSTGELFF. The CDR3 DNA sequence: TGTGCCAGCAGTTGGAGCACCGGGGAGCTGTTTTTT.

A word on this clonotype: A single base separates this from a much larger clone, so it may be a read error. The chain has TRBV12-3 or TRBV12-4 and TRBJ2-6, with unresolved D. CDR3 length equals 14 residues. The CDR3 spells CTSSRVSGANVLTF. The DNA of the CDR3 is TGTACCAGCAGTCGGGTCTCTGGGGCCAACGTCCTGACTTTC.

This clonotype was counted ten times or more. V gene TRBV6-5 combines with J gene TRBJ2-4, with no clear D. Trimming shortened V by 0 bases and J by 0 bases, and 9 bases separated the two germline ends. Germline V gene sequence: CDR1 MNHEY, CDR2 SVGAGI. The CDR3 totals 16 residues. In nucleotides, the CDR3 is TGTGCCAGCAGTTACTCGGGAAGAGCAGCCAAAAACATTCAGTACTTC. This sequence encodes CASSYSGRAAKNIQYF.

This clonotype has ten or more counts. The chain uses TRBV20-1 and TRBJ2-2, with D possibly matching TRBD2 (5 bases). There are 13 residues in the CDR3. V gave up 3 bases and J gave up 7 bases, with 12 bases separating them. Germline CDR1 DFQATT, CDR2 SNEGSKA (reference sequence). The DNA of the CDR3 is TGCAGTGCTAGGGATCCGGGAAACGGGGAGCTGTTTTTT. The encoded protein is CSARDPGNGELFF.

The table lists this clonotype with a few counts. The rearrangement joins TRBV9 to TRBJ2-7; D remains ambiguous. This CDR3 has 13 amino acids. Germline values: CDR1 SGDLS, CDR2 YYNGEE. V dropped 4 bases and J dropped 5 bases, with 13 bases sitting between them. The CDR3 DNA follows: TGTGCCAGCAGCCCGGGCAACATCGACGAGCAGTACTTC. Translated, it gives CASSPGNIDEQYF.

The J gene is TRBJ2-7, the V gene TRBV10-2; 9 bases are a match to TRBD1. V dropped 6 bases and J dropped 4; count of bases not matched to a gene: 7. The CDR3 runs 14 residues. CDR1 WSHSY and CDR2 SAAADI come from the germline V gene. The DNA for the CDR3 is TGCGCCAGCAGGAGGTACAGGGGGCTTTACGAGCAGTACTTC. Translated, it gives CASRRYRGLYEQYF.

This clonotype was observed many times. The rearrangement joins TRBV20-1 to TRBJ2-3; D tentatively reads TRBD1 or TRBD2 (5 bases each). The V and J ends lost 0 bases and 7 bases respectively, with 11 bases between them. CDR1 is DFQATT, CDR2 SNEGSKA, per germline (reference sequence). The CDR3 has 13 amino acids. The CDR3 reads CSARDGRGNTQYF. For the CDR3, the DNA is TGCAGTGCTAGAGATGGCCGGGGCAATACGCAGTATTTT.

This clonotype was recorded at least ten times. This chain links TRBV12-3 or TRBV12-4 with TRBJ2-5; D remains ambiguous. The CDR3 length is 15 residues. The V end lost 5 bases, the J end lost 5 bases, and 18 bases lay between the germline ends. In DNA, the CDR3 is TGTGCCAGCAGTGAACCCAAATCCCTATCGGAGACCCAGTACTTC. Its protein product is CASSEPKSLSETQYF.

Ten or more counts support this clonotype. The chain uses TRBV7-8 and TRBJ1-4, with D possibly being TRBD1 (6 bases). V dropped 4 bases and J dropped 3 bases, with 15 bases sitting between them. Germline values: CDR1 SGHVS, CDR2 FQNEAQ. The CDR3 has 16 amino acids. Written as DNA, the CDR3 is TGTGCCAGCAGCTCGCGGATCAGGGGATCTAATGAAAAACTGTTTTTT. It yields the protein CASSSRIRGSNEKLFF.

This clonotype has at least ten counts. This rearrangement joins TRBV15 to TRBJ2-2, with a weak D call TRBD2 (6 bases). This CDR3 has 14 amino acids. With 2 bases removed from V and 7 bases from J, the gap between germline ends came to 11 bases. Germline CDR1 is LNHNV and CDR2 is YYDKDF (reference sequence). The CDR3 here is CATSRWGEGGELFF. The CDR3 nucleotides read TGTGCCACCAGCAGATGGGGGGAAGGCGGGGAGCTGTTTTTT. Complete variable domain (other parts from reference TRBV15 and TRBJ2-2): DAMVIQNPRYQVTQFGKPVTLSCSQTLNHNVMYWYQQKSSQAPKLLFHYYDKDFNNEADTPDNFQSRRPNTSFCFLDIRSPGLGDTAMYLCATSRWGEGGELFFGEGSRLTVL.

This clonotype was seen ten or more times. The J gene is TRBJ2-1, the V gene TRBV10-3, with a tentative D call TRBD1 (6 bases). The germline V gene has CDR1 ENHRY and CDR2 SYGVKD. CDR3 length equals 15 residues. V gave up 2 bases and J gave up 3 bases, with 11 bases separating them. CDR3 nucleotide sequence: TGTGCCATCAGTGAGAGAGAGGGGGTCTACAATGAGCAGTTCTTC. Its protein is CAISEREGVYNEQFF.

The chain carries TRBV5-5 and TRBJ1-2; D is unresolved. V was trimmed by 0 bases and J by 8 bases, leaving 11 bases between them. The CDR3 has 13 amino acids. Germline V gene data show CDR1 as SGHKS and CDR2 as YYEKEE (reference sequence). The CDR3, as DNA: TGTGCCAGCAGCTTGGGGGCCCGGGGAGGCTACACCTTC. This encodes CASSLGARGGYTF.

This clonotype was recorded at least ten times. The CDR3 is CASSIGGGEQYF. The CDR3 DNA is TGTGCCAGTAGTATAGGGGGTGGCGAGCAGTACTTC. V gene TRBV19 combines with J gene TRBJ2-7; D unclear. From germline, CDR1 is LNHDA and CDR2 SQIVND (reference sequence). Trimming cost V 1 base and J 6 bases, with 7 bases left between them. The CDR3 has 12 residues.

Ten or more counts support this clonotype. This rearrangement joins TRBV7-2 to TRBJ2-1, with TRBD2 matching over 10 bases. This CDR3 has 15 residues. CDR1 and CDR2 (germline): SGHTA, FQGNSA. V lost 7 bases to trimming and J lost 7 bases; unmatched junction nucleotides: 10. The CDR3 reads CASIPLAGEYNEQFF. The CDR3, as DNA: TGTGCCAGCATCCCCCTAGCGGGAGAATATAATGAGCAGTTCTTC.

The chain uses TRBV7-9 and TRBJ2-7, with D unresolved. Germline loops: CDR1 SEHNR, CDR2 FQNEAQ (reference sequence). V lost 2 bases and J lost 5, with 19 bases in between. This CDR3 region has 16 residues. CDR3 residues: CASSLSGPSGRNEQYF. CDR3 nucleotide sequence: TGTGCCAGCAGCTTATCGGGCCCTTCCGGCCGGAACGAGCAGTACTTC.

This clonotype has ten or more counts. The V call is TRBV7-2, the J call TRBJ2-1; D may match TRBD1 or TRBD2 (5 bases each). Germline loops: CDR1 SGHTA, CDR2 FQGNSA. The CDR3 contains 12 residues. With 3 bases removed from V and 11 bases from J, the gap between germline ends came to 11 bases. This CDR3 reads CASSFPGTKQFF. The DNA of the CDR3 is TGTGCCAGCAGCTTCCCCGGGACCAAGCAGTTCTTC.

In its sample, this clonotype was seen a few times. The chain recombines TRBV11-2 with TRBJ2-3, with D unresolved. Trimming stripped 2 bases from V and 3 bases from J, with 3 bases between. Germline assignment: CDR1 SGHAT and CDR2 FQNNGV. The CDR3 totals 12 residues. The CDR3: CASSLRTDTQYF. In DNA, the CDR3 is TGTGCCAGCAGCTTACGGACAGATACGCAGTATTTT. The full variable domain, in which reference TRBV11-2 and TRBJ2-3 provide the parts outside the CDR3, is EAGVAQSPRYKIIEKRQSVAFWCNPISGHATLYWYQQILGQGPKLLIQFQNNGVVDDSQLPKDRFSAERLKGVDSTLKIQPAKLEDSAVYLCASSLRTDTQYFGPGTRLTVL.

This clonotype was recorded a few times. The chain recombines TRBV7-2 with TRBJ2-7, with D possibly TRBD2 on 5 matching bases. The length of the CDR3 is 15 residues. Germline values: CDR1 SGHTA, CDR2 FQGNSA. The V end lost 3 bases, the J end lost 3 bases, and 15 bases lay between the germline ends. CDR3 in amino acids: CASSFFGGPLYEQYF. Written as DNA, the CDR3 is TGTGCCAGCAGCTTTTTTGGCGGGCCCCTCTACGAGCAGTACTTC.

Many counts were recorded for this clonotype. V gene TRBV7-2 combines with J gene TRBJ2-3; no reliable D call. V was pared by 4 bases and J by 0 bases, with 14 bases between. Germline loops: CDR1 SGHTA, CDR2 FQGNSA. This CDR3 comprises 16 residues. The CDR3 DNA sequence: TGTGCCAGCAGCTCCCAGGTCTCCGCTAGCACAGATACGCAGTATTTT. Protein product: CASSSQVSASTDTQYF.

This clonotype came up many times. The V gene is TRBV5-1, the J gene TRBJ2-1, with TRBD1 matching over 9 bases. Per germline, CDR1 SGHRS and CDR2 YFSETQ. The CDR3 runs 17 residues. With 4 bases clipped from V and 6 bases from J, the junction kept 14 bases outside the gene matches. CDR3 DNA: TGCGCCAGCAGCCCGGGGACAGGGAGACAGGGCTTCAATGAGCAGTTCTTC. This translates into CASSPGTGRQGFNEQFF.

This clonotype was found many times. This chain connects TRBV20-1 to TRBJ2-2, with 12 bases identical to TRBD2. V lost 1 base to trimming and J lost 1 base; unmatched junction nucleotides: 13. In germline, CDR1 is DFQATT, CDR2 SNEGSKA (reference sequence). The CDR3 has 20 amino acids. The CDR3 region is CSARVSLQTSGGENTGELFF. In nucleotides, the CDR3 is TGCAGTGCTAGAGTCTCCCTCCAGACTAGCGGGGGAGAGAACACCGGGGAGCTGTTTTTT.

The chain employs TRBV27 and TRBJ2-5; TRBD1 matches at 7 bases. CDR1 is MNHEY and CDR2 is SMNVEV in the germline V gene (reference sequence). Losses at the gene ends were 5 bases for V and 1 base for J; bases not matched to a gene: 13. The CDR3 loop spans 17 amino acids. The CDR3 DNA reads TGTGCCAGCAGTCCCTACAGGGGACCCCGGATCCAAGAGACCCAGTACTTC. It specifies CASSPYRGPRIQETQYF.

A few counts support this clonotype. The genes are TRBV5-4 and TRBJ1-1; D ambiguous. Germline CDR1 and CDR2: SGHNT and YYREEE (reference sequence). V lost 0 bases, J lost 5 bases, and 26 bases lay in between. The CDR3 has 19 amino acids. This chain's CDR3 is CASSLAIGQVLATRTEAFF. The CDR3 DNA sequence: TGTGCCAGCAGCTTGGCCATAGGGCAGGTTCTTGCGACGCGGACTGAAGCTTTCTTT.

CDR3 sequence: CASSQTVVSNQPQHF. The CDR3 coding sequence is TGTGCCAGCAGCCAGACAGTAGTTAGCAATCAGCCCCAGCATTTT. The chain joins TRBV6-1 to TRBJ1-5; D might be TRBD1 (5 bases). Per germline, CDR1 MNHNS and CDR2 SASEGT. The CDR3 runs 15 residues. The V gene lost 6 bases and the J gene lost 0 bases, with 12 bases spanning the gap.

The chain carries TRBV7-6 and TRBJ2-1; D remains ambiguous. The V end was cut by 2 bases, the J end by 2 bases, with 10 bases between. The CDR3 is made up of 15 amino acids. The V gene's germline CDR1 is SGHVS and CDR2 FNYEAQ. CDR3 in DNA: TGTGCCAGCAGCTTAACTAACGGTGCCTACAATGAGCAGTTCTTC. This codes for CASSLTNGAYNEQFF.

This clonotype showed up many times. The chain has TRBV20-1 and TRBJ1-3; D not certain. Germline CDR1 and CDR2: DFQATT and SNEGSKA (reference sequence). Trimming removed 6 bases from V and 1 base from J, with 10 bases in between. This CDR3 region has 13 residues. The CDR3 loop reads CSAISASGNTIYF. In nucleotides, the CDR3 is TGCAGTGCAATATCCGCTTCTGGAAACACCATATATTTT.

This clonotype turned up a few times. The chain couples TRBV30 to TRBJ2-7; tentatively, D is TRBD1 (5 bases). Germline V gene sequence: CDR1 GTSNPN, CDR2 SVGIG (reference sequence). The CDR3 extends over 11 amino acids. V was cut by 5 bases and J by 2 bases, with 7 bases left in between. CDR3 sequence: CAWETAYEQYF. The DNA of the CDR3 is TGTGCCTGGGAGACAGCCTACGAGCAGTACTTC.